This passage covers 19 T cell receptor beta chains from one sample sequenced in a study of regulatory T cells in long-lasting Graves disease. Building of the TCR beta libraries involved iRepertoire HTBI primers and Arm-PCR of CDR3 regions. MiXCR, applied by TCRdb to the multiplex PCR reads, yields one record per CDR3 protein. This table holds about 540,000 distinct CDR3 sequences, around an eighth found once. As for time point: newly diagnosed GD, antithyroid drugs for less than 3 months. PBMC-extracted RNA yielded the TCR library. Separately, the same data were catalogued under a study of T cells in Graves' hyperthyroidism and ophthalmopathy.

Material: peripheral blood mononuclear cells (PBMCs), obtained at new diagnosis, from a patient treated with antithyroid drugs. Every receptor here comes from a man aged 30-40 years with Graves disease.

A word on this clonotype: This may be a read error: a much more frequent sequence differs by one nucleotide. Since no conserved phenylalanine or tryptophan closes the CDR3, a read error is the likely cause. The rearrangement joins TRBV9 to TRBJ2-1, with 8 bases aligning to TRBD1. CDR1 SGDLS and CDR2 YYNGEE come from the germline V gene. There are 17 residues in the CDR3. The CDR3 sequence is CASSSAPGQGRYNEQFS. The CDR3 coding sequence is TGCGCCAGCAGCTCCGCCCCCGGACAGGGCCGCTACAATGAGCAGTTCTCC.

Many counts were recorded for this clonotype. The chain recombines TRBV12-3 or TRBV12-4 with TRBJ2-7; no firm D call. The CDR3 contains 11 residues. Deletions cut 6 bases from V and 7 bases from J, with 10 bases between. CDR3 residues: CASSSLLEQYF. In nucleotides, the CDR3 is TGTGCCAGCAGCTCCCTCCTGGAGCAGTACTTC.

This clonotype occurred a few times. The chain has TRBV3-1 and TRBJ2-7; 8 bases are a match to TRBD1. CDR1 and CDR2 from the germline V gene are LGHDT and YNNKEL (reference sequence). After removal of 1 base from V and 7 bases from J, the junction contained 9 bases not matched to a gene. CDR3 length: 15 amino acids. The CDR3 region is CASSQVGQAPGEQYF. CDR3 nucleotides: TGTGCCAGCAGCCAAGTGGGACAGGCTCCGGGGGAGCAGTACTTC.

The gene calls are TRBV5-6 and TRBJ1-1; possibly TRBD1 for D (5 bases). The CDR3 extends over 14 amino acids. Germline V gene data show CDR1 as SGHDT and CDR2 as YYEEEE. V dropped 1 base and J dropped 5 bases, with 12 bases sitting between them. The CDR3, as DNA: TGTGCCAGCAGCTTGACAGGCTACATAACTGAAGCTTTCTTT. It translates to CASSLTGYITEAFF.

This clonotype occurred many times. V and J are TRBV20-1 and TRBJ2-7; D is tentatively TRBD1 or TRBD2 (5 bases each). CDR3 length: 15 residues. CDR1 and CDR2 (germline): DFQATT, SNEGSKA (reference sequence). The V end lost 6 bases, the J end lost 3 bases, and 21 bases lay between the germline ends. The CDR3 DNA is TGCAGTGCCAGGGATCAGGAGAGGGCCATCTACGAGCAGTACTTC. Its protein is CSARDQERAIYEQYF.

The rearrangement joins TRBV19 to TRBJ1-2, with D hard to call. Trimming took 3 bases from V and 1 from J, leaving 9 bases between them. CDR3 length equals 14 residues. Looked up from germline, CDR1 is LNHDA and CDR2 is SQIVND (reference sequence). The CDR3 bases are TGTGCCAGTAGTATCCCTAGGATTAACTATGGCTACACCTTC. It translates to CASSIPRINYGYTF. Supplemented by reference TRBV19 and TRBJ1-2, the full variable domain reads DGGITQSPKYLFRKEGQNVTLSCEQNLNHDAMYWYRQDPGQGLRLIYYSQIVNDFQKGDIAEGYSVSREKKESFPLTVTSAQKNPTAFYLCASSIPRINYGYTFGSGTRLTVV.

This clonotype was counted ten times or more. The rearrangement joins TRBV24-1 to TRBJ2-1; 11 positions match TRBD2. J lost 7 bases, V lost 5 bases, and 6 bases had no gene match. There are 15 residues in the CDR3. Germline CDR1 and CDR2: KGHDR and SFDVKD. In DNA form, the CDR3 reads TGTGCCACCAGTGTCTCGCTAGCGGGAGGTAATGAGCAGTTCTTC. It encodes CATSVSLAGGNEQFF.

This clonotype was counted ten times or more. The genes are TRBV20-1 and TRBJ2-5; D might be TRBD2 (5 bases). Germline-derived CDR1 and CDR2 are DFQATT and SNEGSKA (reference sequence). The CDR3 is 14 residues long. V dropped 5 bases and J dropped 2 bases, with 15 bases sitting between them. Written as DNA, the CDR3 is TGCAGTGCTCCGGACCTTAGAGGGCAAGAGACCCAGTACTTC. This sequence encodes CSAPDLRGQETQYF.

The V call is TRBV20-1, the J call TRBJ2-7, with 12 positions matching TRBD1. The length of the CDR3 is 15 residues. Germline assignment: CDR1 DFQATT and CDR2 SNEGSKA (reference sequence). V was clipped by 0 bases and J by 5 bases; unmatched bases: 5. CDR3 sequence reads: CSARDGDRGPDEQYF. Here the CDR3 DNA reads TGCAGTGCTAGAGACGGGGACAGGGGGCCAGACGAGCAGTACTTC.

The chain employs TRBV20-1 and TRBJ2-7; 7 bases agree with TRBD1. CDR3 length: 15 amino acids. Unmatched junction bases numbered 11, after V lost 5 bases and J lost 1 base. Germline values: CDR1 DFQATT, CDR2 SNEGSKA (reference sequence). This chain's CDR3 is CSALVGQLASYEQYF. DNA of the CDR3: TGCAGTGCTCTAGTGGGACAGCTAGCTTCCTACGAGCAGTACTTC.

This clonotype has at least ten counts. The chain joins TRBV5-1 to TRBJ2-7; D is unclear. The CDR3 runs to 14 residues. Trimming cost V 5 bases and J 0 bases, with 12 bases left between them. Germline V gene sequence: CDR1 SGHRS, CDR2 YFSETQ. This CDR3 is CASRAGAASYEQYF. The CDR3 coding sequence is TGCGCCAGCAGGGCCGGCGCGGCCTCCTACGAGCAGTACTTC.

There are many counts of this clonotype. This rearrangement joins TRBV6-5 to TRBJ2-2, with D possibly matching TRBD1 (6 bases). The V gene's germline CDR1 is MNHEY and CDR2 SVGAGI. The CDR3 consists of 16 residues. The germline V and J ends were trimmed by 0 bases and 6 bases, with 14 bases remaining between them. CDR3 residues: CASSYSNRVSAGELFF. CDR3 bases: TGTGCCAGCAGTTACTCCAACAGGGTTTCGGCCGGGGAGCTGTTTTTT.

In this sample, this clonotype turned up many times. The J gene is TRBJ2-5, the V gene TRBV10-2; 12 bases align to TRBD1. Germline trimming cut 3 bases from V and 5 bases from J; bases unmatched to any gene: 4. This CDR3 is 15 amino acids long. Germline V gene lookup returns CDR1 WSHSY and CDR2 SAAADI. CDR3 residues: CASSEGTGGLETQYF. In DNA, the CDR3 is TGCGCCAGCAGTGAAGGGACAGGGGGCCTGGAGACCCAGTACTTC.

The chain couples TRBV6-5 to TRBJ1-4; D ambiguous. The V end lost 2 bases, the J end lost 6 bases, and 16 bases lay between the germline ends. Germline V gene data show CDR1 as MNHEY and CDR2 as SVGAGI. The CDR3 runs 16 residues. As DNA, the CDR3 is TGTGCCAGCAGTTACGGTGGGAGGTGGAGGGATGAAAAACTGTTTTTT. It specifies CASSYGGRWRDEKLFF.

This clonotype was seen many times. The gene calls are TRBV12-3 or TRBV12-4 and TRBJ2-3; 10 nucleotides line up with TRBD2. Trimming at V came to 4 bases and at J to 11 bases, leaving 3 bases not matched to a gene. CDR3 size: 12 residues. The CDR3 nucleotides are TGTGCCAGCAGTTCACGGACTAGCGGGCAGTATTTT. This translates into CASSSRTSGQYF.

This clonotype was detected ten times or more. The genes are TRBV5-1 and TRBJ2-2; D unclear. The CDR3 is made up of 12 amino acids. Trimming took off 0 bases at V and 9 bases at J, with 6 bases between the two ends. Germline assignment: CDR1 SGHRS and CDR2 YFSETQ. The CDR3 coding sequence is TGCGCCAGCAGCTTGGCCGGAAGGGAGCTGTTTTTT. Translated: CASSLAGRELFF.

This clonotype was detected ten times or more. V usage is TRBV5-1 and J usage is TRBJ1-4; D remains unclear. Trimming took off 6 bases at V and 6 bases at J, with 12 bases between the two ends. This CDR3 spans 13 amino acids. Germline V gene lookup returns CDR1 SGHRS and CDR2 YFSETQ. The CDR3 here is CASKRPEDEKLFF. In DNA form, the CDR3 reads TGCGCCAGCAAGAGGCCAGAAGATGAAAAACTGTTTTTT.

This clonotype occurred many times. The CDR3 loop reads CASSLGQGRRQPQHF. CDR3 DNA: TGTGCCAGCAGTTTAGGACAGGGCAGACGGCAGCCCCAGCATTTT. V usage is TRBV27 and J usage is TRBJ1-5; 8 nucleotides line up with TRBD1. The ends lost 2 bases at V and 7 bases at J; junction bases unmatched: 7. The germline CDR1 and CDR2 sequences are MNHEY and SMNVEV (reference sequence). CDR3 length equals 15 residues.

This clonotype came up many times. The chain links TRBV5-1 to TRBJ1-1, with 9 positions matching TRBD1. Germline assignment: CDR1 SGHRS and CDR2 YFSETQ. V lost 5 bases, J lost 4 bases, and 6 bases stayed unmatched. CDR3 size: 14 residues. The CDR3 nucleotides read TGCGCCAGCAGGCTGACAGGGGGTTCCACTGAAGCTTTCTTT. Translated, it gives CASRLTGGSTEAFF.